One TCR beta chain is described in this entry. Its target is not known. The sample belongs to a study of early stage breast cancer tumors. Study-wide background: Of some 16 invasive breast tumors, about a dozen were hormone receptor-positive, HER2-negative. Invasive lobular carcinomas made up about 30% of the 12 ER+/PR+/HER2- tumors. Study-wide points: Enriched TCRB sequences shared across patients were mostly commonly generated sequences.

Each sample had two DNA replicates, 0.5 ug blood or roughly 1.4 ug tissue. Assay used: immunoSEQ multiplex PCR; TCRdb lists only in-frame clones, some missing. The sample records about 30,000 clones, roughly four fifths being singletons. CDR1 MGHRA and CDR2 YSYEKL come from the germline V gene. V was trimmed by 5 bases and J by 2 bases, leaving 1 base between them. CDR3 length equals 11 residues. The origin of this receptor is a person under 45 with breast cancer. V and J are TRBV4-1 and TRBJ2-1, with D unresolved. Sequenced material: breast tumor tissue. The chain's CDR3 is CASSTYNEQFF. CDR3 nucleotide sequence: TGCGCCAGCAGCACCTACAATGAGCAGTTCTTC.